This TCR beta chain is from a study of blood T cell repertoires in COVID-19. As for the study in general: Both acute and convalescent COVID-19 samples were obtained from the United States, Italy and Spain. In each case, the material was cDNA or gDNA derived from T cells, B-cell-depleted T cells, or PBMCs.

Original handling: Reference gene primer amplification in the assay estimated nucleated cell counts. Data came from immunoSEQ multiplex PCR; TCRdb stores just in-frame clones and leaves some out. V and J calls plus clone size are reproduced from that table; the DNA served to infer D and trimming. This sample has 140,000 to 150,000 clones, with about three quarters found just once. The CDR3 is 15 amino acids. The trim removed 4 bases at V and 7 bases at J, leaving 4 bases unmatched. CDR1 SGDLS and CDR2 YYNGEE come from the germline V gene. V usage is TRBV9 and J usage is TRBJ1-6; 11 bases fit TRBD1. This clonotype was obtained from a man in his fifties with acute or convalescent COVID-19. Material for sequencing was peripheral blood. DNA for the CDR3: TGTGCCAGCAGCACCGGGACAGGGGGAAATTCACCCCTCCACTTT. Protein product: CASSTGTGGNSPLHF. The full variable domain, its missing parts supplied by reference TRBV9 and TRBJ1-6, is DSGVTQTPKHLITATGQRVTLRCSPRSGDLSVYWYQQSLDQGLQFLIQYYNGEERAKGNILERFSAQQFPDLHSELNLSSLELGDSALYFCASSTGTGGNSPLHFGNGTRLTVT.